This T cell receptor (beta chain) came from a study of cytomegalovirus exposure and HLA in healthy donors. V gave up 1 base and J gave up 10 bases, with 11 bases separating them. This CDR3 is 13 amino acids long. CDR1 is SGHTA, CDR2 FQGNSA, per germline. Use of 60 Vbeta and 13 Jbeta primers characterized the PCR. As processed by the authors: Roughly 11 million shared chains were among the roughly 80 million unique TCR beta chains that a later analysis counted. Profiling relied on immunoSEQ multiplex PCR, and the TCRdb table lists in-frame clones only, not all of them. V, J and clone size are those of that table, while D and trimming were read from the DNA. The table includes 120,000 or so clones, roughly 85% detected once. Overall study findings and caveats: A missense DCLRE1C variant was associated with V- and J-gene trimming of TCR beta chains in a later analysis, and an independent cohort replicated the association. In an earlier analysis, most TCR beta V segments were productive about 87% or about 30% of the time. In a later analysis, most CMV-associated TCR beta chains appeared HLA-restricted.

In its sample, this clone was seen a few times. What it recognizes is unknown. J is TRBJ2-1 and V is TRBV7-2; TRBD2 is a possible D gene (5 bases). Sequencing input: PBMCs. The clonotype was recovered from a woman in her 40s in good health and CMV-seropositive. The CDR3 DNA is TGTGCCAGCAGCTTAGTTCTTACTAGGGAGCAGTTCTTC. This encodes CASSLVLTREQFF.